A selection of T cell receptor beta chains follows, all from one sample in a study of cytomegalovirus exposure and HLA in healthy donors. The data were produced by immunoSEQ multiplex PCR, yet TCRdb's version contains in-frame clones alone and is incomplete. The top ten hold about 5.6% of the sample, which has more than 150,000 clones, 75% to 80% seen once. The sample was PBMCs. These receptors all stem from a woman aged 25-40 years in good health and CMV-seropositive. Each CDR3 is given with its conserved first and last residue. A D gene is named only where the DNA matches it firmly. Clone size, where shown, is once, few, many, or a class for clones that have expanded.

j_call,clone_size,v_call,d_call,cdr3_nt,cdr3_aa
TRBJ2-7,-,TRBV7-9,-,TGTGCCAGCAGCTTAGTATCGACACTGTACGAGCAGTACTTC,CASSLVSTLYEQYF
TRBJ1-1,few,TRBV2,-,TGTGCCAGCAGTTCAGAAGCTTTCTTT,CASSSEAFF
TRBJ1-1,-,TRBV6-5,TRBD1,TGTGCCAGTCGTCAGGGGGCCGCTGAAGCTTTCTTT,CASRQGAAEAFF
TRBJ2-2,-,TRBV11-3,-,TGTGCCAGCAGCTTAGAAGGGGAGAACACCGGGGAGCTGTTTTTT,CASSLEGENTGELFF
TRBJ1-6,-,TRBV14,-,TGTGCCAGCAGCCTGGGGGGTAATAATTCACCCCTCCACTTT,CASSLGGNNSPLHF
TRBJ1-1,-,TRBV7-8,-,TGTGCCAGCAGCTTAGGGTCGGGAGTCCCAGCTTTCTTT,CASSLGSGVPAFF
TRBJ2-5,-,TRBV7-2,TRBD2,TGTGCCAGCAGCTCTAGCGGGGGGACCCCTCAAGAGACCCAGTACTTC,CASSSSGGTPQETQYF
TRBJ1-1,-,TRBV5-4,TRBD1,TGTGCCAGCAGCCCCGGTTTTGGAGGGGGCGTGGTGGAAGCTTTCTTT,CASSPGFGGGVVEAFF
TRBJ1-1,-,TRBV19,TRBD1,TGTGCCACCGGGGACAGGGAAATCTCCTTGAACACTGAAGCTTTCTTT,CATGDREISLNTEAFF
TRBJ2-1,-,TRBV6-5,TRBD2,TGTGCCAGCAGTTACGGCGGGGGGGGGCGGCAGTTCTTC,CASSYGGGGRQFF
TRBJ1-3,-,TRBV14,-,TGTGCCAGCTCAGTCTCTGGAAACACCATATATTTT,CASSVSGNTIYF
TRBJ1-1,-,TRBV27,-,TGTGCCAGCAGTCCTCAGGGGTGGAACACTGAAGCTTTCTTT,CASSPQGWNTEAFF
TRBJ2-1,-,TRBV7-9,-,TGTTCCAGCAGCCCGACTCCAGGGTTCTCCTACAATGAGCAGTTCTTC,CSSSPTPGFSYNEQFF
TRBJ1-2,-,TRBV27,-,TGTGCCAGCAGCCGAACAGGGCAAATAGGCTATGGCTACACCTTC,CASSRTGQIGYGYTF
TRBJ2-3,-,TRBV11-2,-,TGTGCCAGCAGCTTCAGGGGAGCACCCAACCCGAGGGATACGCAGTATTTT,CASSFRGAPNPRDTQYF
TRBJ2-1,-,TRBV6-5,TRBD1,TGTGCCAGCAACCCGGGACAGGGATCTTTTGAGCAGTTCTTC,CASNPGQGSFEQFF
TRBJ2-3,-,TRBV10-3,-,TGTGCCATAATGGACTCCACCACAGATACGCAGTATTTT,CAIMDSTTDTQYF
TRBJ1-1,-,TRBV19,TRBD1,TGTGCCAGCCGGACAGGGCAGAACACTGAAGCTTTCTTT,CASRTGQNTEAFF
TRBJ2-1,-,TRBV15,-,TGTGCCACCATCGCCCACACGGGAAATGAGCAGTTCTTC,CATIAHTGNEQFF
TRBJ2-7,-,TRBV5-1,TRBD2,TGCGCCAGCAGCTTGGGACTAGCGGGAGGGGCGACTGCCGAGCAGTACTTC,CASSLGLAGGATAEQYF
TRBJ2-1,few,TRBV6-6,TRBD2,TGTGCCAGCAGATTGACTAGCGGGGAAGGCAATGAGCAGTTCTTC,CASRLTSGEGNEQFF
TRBJ2-3,-,TRBV6-1,TRBD2,TGTGCCAGCGGCGGTACTAGCGGGAGCACAGATACGCAGTATTTT,CASGGTSGSTDTQYF
TRBJ2-5,few,TRBV28,TRBD1,TGTGCCAGCAGTCTGGCCAGGGGGTTGGAGACCCAGTACTTC,CASSLARGLETQYF
TRBJ1-6,-,TRBV5-1,-,TGCGCCAGCAGCAGCTACACAGGGACTAATTCACCCCTCCACTTT,CASSSYTGTNSPLHF
TRBJ1-1,-,TRBV5-1,-,TGCGCCAGCTCTACCTACCCCCCACAGGGTGGCACTGAAGCTTTCTTT,CASSTYPPQGGTEAFF
TRBJ2-1,-,TRBV14,-,TGTGCCAGCAGCCAAAATTCGGTTGAGCAGTTCTTC,CASSQNSVEQFF
TRBJ2-1,-,TRBV5-4,TRBD2,TGTGCCAGCAGCTTCGCGGGAGGCGATGAGCAGTTCTTC,CASSFAGGDEQFF
TRBJ2-7,-,TRBV6-6,-,TGTGCCAGCAGTTACCTGGACAGCCACGAAGCCTACGAGCAGTACTTC,CASSYLDSHEAYEQYF
TRBJ2-5,-,TRBV11-2,-,TGTGCCAGCAGCCAGCAAGAGACCCAGTACTTC,CASSQQETQYF
TRBJ1-5,-,TRBV28,-,TGTGCCAGCAGTTTCTCGGGTAATCAGCCCCAGCATTTT,CASSFSGNQPQHF
TRBJ1-1,-,TRBV5-4,-,TGTGCCAGCAGCTTTAGGGCAGGGGCGAACACTGAAGCTTTCTTT,CASSFRAGANTEAFF
TRBJ2-3,-,TRBV19,-,TGTGCCAGTAGCACTTTCGTAGGGGGCACAGATACGCAGTATTTT,CASSTFVGGTDTQYF
TRBJ2-5,-,TRBV2,TRBD2,TGTGCCAGCAACGAAGCGGGGCCCCAAGAGACCCAGTACTTC,CASNEAGPQETQYF
TRBJ2-5,-,TRBV7-9,-,TGTGTGCGGGTGGGGAACAGGGTGTGCCAAGAGACCCAGTACTTC,CVRVGNRVCQETQYF
TRBJ2-5,few,TRBV5-1,TRBD2,TGCGCCAGCAGCTTGGGACTAGCGGGGGGGCAAGAGACCCAGTACTTC,CASSLGLAGGQETQYF
TRBJ1-2,few,TRBV7-9,-,TGTGCCAGCTTGGAGGTTGACTATGGCTACACCTTC,CASLEVDYGYTF
TRBJ1-5,-,TRBV5-6,-,TGTGCCAGCAGCTCCGGGATATATAGCAATCAGCCCCAGCATTTT,CASSSGIYSNQPQHF